This record looks at one T cell receptor (beta chain) sequence and its context. Antigen unknown. This sample is part of a study of OX40 agonist ivuxolimab in advanced cancers. Looking at the study overall: Cancers in dose escalation were hepatocellular, melanoma, renal cell and head and neck. Patients were around 83% male with ages roughly 23 to 85, mean 60.

Data came from immunoSEQ multiplex PCR; TCRdb stores just in-frame clones and leaves some out. The profile covers roughly 15,000 clones, with about four fifths appearing a single time and more than 25% taken by the ten largest. The study's findings and limits: In the 0.1 to 3.0 mg/kg range, CD4+ and CD8+ blood T cells had expanded clonally by week 6. Antigen specificity was not determined for the expanded peripheral T cells.

This CDR3 has 15 amino acids. V shed 5 bases, J shed 1 base, and the junction held 6 bases outside the gene matches. Germline assignment: CDR1 SGHAT and CDR2 FQNNGV. This material consisted of CD4+ or CD8+ T cells sorted from blood, taken in a trial of the OX40 agonist ivuxolimab. This sequence joins TRBV11-2 and TRBJ1-1; 8 bases fit TRBD1. This clonotype originated in an adult with an advanced solid tumor such as melanoma, head and neck, liver or kidney cancer. This CDR3 reads CASSRGQGRNTEAFF. The CDR3 bases are TGTGCCAGCAGCCGAGGACAGGGCCGGAACACTGAAGCTTTCTTT.